A single TCR beta chain is shown here with its context. This sample is drawn from a study of blood T cell repertoires in COVID-19. Study information: Samples taken during acute and convalescent COVID-19 were collected in the United States, Italy and Spain.

Germline V CDR1 and CDR2: SGHRS, YFSETQ. The CDR3 has 12 amino acids. V lost 4 bases and J 8 bases, leaving 12 bases between the germline ends. Per the authors' pipeline: Cell counts per sample came from amplifying reference gene primers. Here immunoSEQ multiplex PCR was the method, and the copy in TCRdb shows in-frame clones only, minus some. V, J and clone size reflect that table, while D and trimming were determined from the DNA. The profile shows fewer than 250,000 clones, around four fifths of them singletons. The V and J genes are TRBV5-1 and TRBJ1-2; no firm D call. Sample: peripheral blood. The receptor was derived from a man between 50 and 59 years old with active or convalescent COVID-19. Here the CDR3 DNA reads TGCGCCAGCAGCATCCAGGATCGGGGCTACACCTTC. Its translation: CASSIQDRGYTF.